Listed here are 20 T cell receptor beta chains from one sample, sequenced in a study of blood T cell repertoires in COVID-19. Here immunoSEQ multiplex PCR was the method, and the copy in TCRdb shows in-frame clones only, minus some. The table has 180,000 or so clones, about 80% seen once. Sequenced: PBMCs or T cells enriched from blood (not recorded which). The receptors here all came from a man in his fifties or sixties who had recovered from COVID-19.

The rearrangement uses TRBV7-9 and TRBJ2-3, with D tentatively TRBD2 (5 bases). V was cut by 1 base and J by 2 bases, with 13 bases left in between. The length of the CDR3 is 16 residues. Looked up from germline, CDR1 is SEHNR and CDR2 is FQNEAQ (reference sequence). CDR3 in amino acids: CASSLGTAPHTDTQYF. DNA for the CDR3: TGTGCCAGCAGCTTAGGGACTGCACCCCACACAGATACGCAGTATTTT.

The J gene is TRBJ1-5, the V gene TRBV28; 8 positions match TRBD1. The CDR3 is 15 amino acids. CDR1 and CDR2 (germline): MDHEN, SYDVKM. Trimming at V came to 3 bases and at J to 3 bases, leaving 4 bases not matched to a gene. The CDR3, as DNA: TGTGCCAGCAGTTTCGTGGGACAGGTCAATCAGCCCCAGCATTTT. Translation gives CASSFVGQVNQPQHF.

This clone was counted once. The chain employs TRBV4-2 and TRBJ2-3; D gene unclear. Looked up from germline, CDR1 is LGHNA and CDR2 is YNFKEQ. This CDR3 contains 17 residues. V was shortened by 2 bases and J by 4 bases, with 19 bases between the two germline ends. The CDR3 DNA sequence: TGTGCCAGCAGCCAAAGCCTCTCGGGTAGGCTGGCAGATACGCAGTATTTT. Amino acid sequence: CASSQSLSGRLADTQYF.

CDR3 sequence (DNA): TGCAGCGTATGGACAGGGAAAAATTCACCCCTCCACTTT. It encodes CSVWTGKNSPLHF. V and J are TRBV29-1 and TRBJ1-6; 8 bases are a match to TRBD1. V dropped 6 bases and J dropped 7; count of bases not matched to a gene: 5. The CDR3 consists of 13 residues. Germline-derived CDR1 and CDR2 are SQVTM and ANQGSEA. Variable domain in full (rest from reference TRBV29-1 and TRBJ1-6): SAVISQKPSRDICQRGTSLTIQCQVDSQVTMMFWYRQQPGQSLTLIATANQGSEATYESGFVIDKFPISRPNLTFSTLTVSNMSPEDSSIYLCSVWTGKNSPLHFGNGTRLTVT.

This rearrangement joins TRBV24-1 to TRBJ1-1; possible D gene TRBD1, 6 bases. Germline assignment: CDR1 KGHDR and CDR2 SFDVKD. CDR3 length: 13 residues. V was cut by 8 bases and J by 3 bases, with 12 bases left in between. CDR3 sequence (DNA): TGTGCCACCATGGAAGAGGGGGACACTGAAGCTTTCTTT. Encoded protein: CATMEEGDTEAFF.

A single count supports this clone. The gene calls are TRBV19 and TRBJ2-3; no clear D gene. Looked up from germline, CDR1 is LNHDA and CDR2 is SQIVND (reference sequence). The CDR3 contains 12 residues. Trimming took off 4 bases at V and 5 bases at J, with 7 bases between the two ends. The DNA of the CDR3 is TGTGCCAGTAGTACCCTGAGAGATACGCAGTATTTT. This sequence encodes CASSTLRDTQYF.

V and J are TRBV3-1 (or the pseudogene TRBV3-2) and TRBJ2-1; 11 positions agree with TRBD2. CDR3 length: 17 amino acids. J lost 6 bases, V lost 4 bases, and 11 bases had no gene match. Germline V lookup: CDR1 LGHDT, CDR2 YNNKEL (reference sequence). CDR3 in amino acids: CASSPRWTSGPVNEQFF. As DNA, the CDR3 is TGTGCCAGCAGCCCGCGATGGACTAGCGGGCCCGTCAATGAGCAGTTCTTC.

V usage is TRBV11-3 and J usage is TRBJ2-7; no clear D gene. V shed 2 bases and J shed 3 bases, with 8 bases lying between them. This CDR3 has 13 amino acids. The V gene's germline CDR1 is SGHNT and CDR2 YENEEA. This chain's CDR3 is CASSLSVSYEQYF. The CDR3 DNA follows: TGTGCCAGCAGCTTAAGTGTGAGCTACGAGCAGTACTTC.

The chain is built from TRBV19 and TRBJ2-5; TRBD2 is a possible D gene (5 bases). CDR1 is LNHDA, CDR2 SQIVND, per germline (reference sequence). V lost 6 bases and J 5 bases, leaving 16 bases between the germline ends. The CDR3 is 14 residues long. CDR3 nucleotide sequence: TGTGCCAGTAGCTTAACTCTGACTACCGAGACCCAGTACTTC. Translation gives CASSLTLTTETQYF.

The chain uses TRBV24-1 and TRBJ2-2; 10 bases map to TRBD1. The CDR3 sequence is 17 residues long. V lost 1 base and J lost 3; bases outside the gene matches: 4. Germline V gene sequence: CDR1 KGHDR, CDR2 SFDVKD. The CDR3 nucleotides are TGTGCCACCAGTGATTTAGGGACAGGGGAGGACACCGGGGAGCTGTTTTTT. This translates into CATSDLGTGEDTGELFF.

The V gene is TRBV28, the J gene TRBJ2-2; D not resolved. This CDR3 is 15 amino acids long. The germline gives CDR1 MDHEN, CDR2 SYDVKM. Trimming took 3 bases from V and 1 from J, leaving 9 bases between them. In DNA, the CDR3 is TGTGCCAGCAGTTTGGTCAGCGAGAACACCGGGGAGCTGTTTTTT. This gives the protein CASSLVSENTGELFF.

The table lists this clone with a few counts. The genes are TRBV11-2 and TRBJ2-7; a weak D match, TRBD1 (5 bases). Germline-derived CDR1 and CDR2 are SGHAT and FQNNGV. There are 14 residues in the CDR3. The V and J ends lost 6 bases and 1 base respectively, with 13 bases between them. The CDR3 is CASRIDSHSYEQYF. The CDR3 DNA reads as TGTGCCAGCAGGATTGACAGCCATTCCTACGAGCAGTACTTC.

This chain links TRBV10-3 with TRBJ1-6; 11 bases fit TRBD1. This CDR3 spans 14 amino acids. Germline-derived CDR1 and CDR2 are ENHRY and SYGVKD. The junction had 3 bases not matched to a gene; V was cut back by 6 bases and J by 8 bases. DNA for the CDR3: TGTGCCATCAGCCGGACAGGGGGCGATTCACCCCTCCACTTT. This sequence encodes CAISRTGGDSPLHF.

The V call is TRBV5-1, the J call TRBJ2-5, with 10 nucleotides matching TRBD2. V lost 1 base and J lost 5; bases outside the gene matches: 11. From germline, CDR1 is SGHRS and CDR2 YFSETQ. There are 17 residues in the CDR3. CDR3 protein: CASSLRSGGDRGETQYF. In nucleotides, the CDR3 is TGCGCCAGCAGCTTGAGGAGCGGGGGGGACCGCGGGGAGACCCAGTACTTC.

The chain combines TRBV5-1 with TRBJ2-7, with D perhaps matching TRBD2 (5 bases). The V end lost 2 bases, the J end lost 1 base, and 13 bases lay between the germline ends. The CDR3 sequence is 15 residues long. CDR1 and CDR2 (germline): SGHRS, YFSETQ. The CDR3: CASSLGGSTSYEQYF. CDR3 nucleotides: TGCGCCAGCAGCTTAGGTGGGAGCACTTCCTACGAGCAGTACTTC.

The chain has TRBV14 and TRBJ2-1; D is uncertain. V was clipped by 3 bases and J by 7 bases, with 7 bases between them. The CDR3 covers 12 residues. Germline V lookup: CDR1 SGHDN, CDR2 FVKESK. Written as DNA, the CDR3 is TGTGCCAGCAGCCAGAGTGTTAATGAGCAGTTCTTC. Its protein product is CASSQSVNEQFF.

The rearrangement joins TRBV5-1 to TRBJ1-6; the D is unclear. V lost 1 base and J 8 bases, leaving 10 bases between the germline ends. CDR3 length: 14 residues. Germline values: CDR1 SGHRS, CDR2 YFSETQ. The CDR3 sequence is CASSLNLIDSPLHF. In nucleotides, the CDR3 is TGCGCCAGCAGCTTGAACCTAATCGATTCACCCCTCCACTTT.

The chain couples TRBV9 to TRBJ2-2; D not certain. The germline gives CDR1 SGDLS, CDR2 YYNGEE. Trimming took off 3 bases at V and 0 bases at J, with 12 bases between the two ends. CDR3 length: 16 amino acids. Here the CDR3 DNA reads TGTGCCAGCAGCGGAGGCCTCGGAACGAACACCGGGGAGCTGTTTTTT. As protein: CASSGGLGTNTGELFF.

The chain has TRBV7-6 and TRBJ2-3, with D possibly TRBD1 on 5 matching bases. This CDR3 comprises 15 residues. The ends were cut back, 1 base at V and 2 bases at J, with 10 bases in the middle. Germline V gives CDR1 SGHVS, CDR2 FNYEAQ. This CDR3 reads CASSLGGQATDTQYF. The CDR3 DNA reads as TGTGCCAGCAGCTTAGGAGGACAAGCCACAGATACGCAGTATTTT.

The rearrangement links TRBV21-1 to TRBJ1-2. TRBV21-1 represents a pseudogene. CDR3 length equals 16 residues. The CDR3 reads CASSKETTKLPYGYTF. The CDR3 DNA follows: TGTGCCAGCAGCAAAGAGACCACGAAACTACCTTATGGCTACACCTTC.